A single sample is the source of the 14 T cell receptor beta chains below, sequenced in a study of blood T cell repertoires in COVID-19. Sequencing was performed with immunoSEQ multiplex PCR; in TCRdb, only in-frame clones are kept and a portion is missing. The data hold about 380,000 clones, with approximately 90% observed a single time. The sequenced sample consisted of PBMCs or T cells enriched from blood (not recorded which). The receptors were gathered from a woman younger than 35 who had recovered from COVID-19.

This chain connects TRBV7-3 to TRBJ2-7; TRBD1 matches at 8 bases. This CDR3 region has 14 residues. Trimming at V came to 5 bases and at J to 6 bases, leaving 9 bases not matched to a gene. The V gene's germline CDR1 is SGHTA and CDR2 FQGTGA. The CDR3 nucleotides are TGTGCCAGCAGCCGAGGACAGGGATGGGGCGAGCAGTACTTC. This codes for CASSRGQGWGEQYF.

The chain couples TRBV13 to TRBJ1-3, with unresolved D. The V gene lost 1 base and the J gene lost 0 bases, with 7 bases spanning the gap. CDR1 is PRHDT, CDR2 FYEKMQ, per germline (reference sequence). The CDR3 sequence is 15 residues long. CDR3 coding DNA: TGTGCCAGCAGCTTAGCACGAGACTCTGGAAACACCATATATTTT. Its protein product is CASSLARDSGNTIYF.

This sequence joins TRBV7-9 and TRBJ2-7; 8 bases are shared with TRBD1. CDR1 is SEHNR, CDR2 FQNEAQ, per germline (reference sequence). V was clipped by 1 base and J by 2 bases; unmatched bases: 13. CDR3 size: 18 residues. The CDR3, as DNA: TGTGCCAGCAGCTTAGTAAGTTGGCCGGGACAGGAAGCCTACGAGCAGTACTTC. Translation: CASSLVSWPGQEAYEQYF.

The chain recombines TRBV28 with TRBJ2-1, with TRBD2 as a possible D gene (7 bases). Per germline, CDR1 MDHEN and CDR2 SYDVKM. Between the trimmed V and J ends, which lost 4 bases and 7 bases, there was a span of 14 bases. The CDR3 is made up of 14 amino acids. CDR3 protein: CASSSGGLRNEQFF. The CDR3 DNA reads as TGTGCCAGCAGTTCGGGGGGCCTAAGGAATGAGCAGTTCTTC.

V is TRBV5-1 and J is TRBJ2-5; 9 nucleotides match TRBD2. V lost 6 bases, J lost 5 bases, and 8 bases stayed unmatched. The CDR3 sequence is 14 residues long. From germline, CDR1 is SGHRS and CDR2 YFSETQ. Written as DNA, the CDR3 is TGCGCCAGCAAGGGCGGGGGGGCCTCGGAGACCCAGTACTTC. Encoded protein: CASKGGGASETQYF.

V is TRBV12-5 and J is TRBJ1-5; D is possibly TRBD1 (5 bases). V dropped 6 bases and J dropped 0 bases, with 6 bases sitting between them. Germline lookup yields CDR1 LGHNT and CDR2 FRNRAP. The CDR3 is made up of 13 amino acids. The CDR3, as DNA: TGTGCTAGTGGGACAGATAGCAATCAGCCCCAGCATTTT. The encoded protein is CASGTDSNQPQHF.

This chain joins TRBV3-1 (or the pseudogene TRBV3-2) and TRBJ2-5; D might be TRBD2 (6 bases). This CDR3 is 13 amino acids long. Germline assignment: CDR1 LGHDT and CDR2 YNNKEL (reference sequence). Trimming removed 8 bases at V and 1 base at J, with 11 bases between. The CDR3 DNA reads TGTGCCAGCCTCCCCGGGGGCCAAGAGACCCAGTACTTC. Encoded protein: CASLPGGQETQYF.

The chain couples TRBV7-9 to TRBJ2-7; D is possibly TRBD1 (6 bases). Trimming shortened V by 5 bases and J by 3 bases, and 11 bases separated the two germline ends. This CDR3 has 13 amino acids. Per the germline V gene, CDR1 is SEHNR and CDR2 is FQNEAQ (reference sequence). DNA of the CDR3: TGTGCCAGCAGCCCAGGGGCTAGCTACGAGCAGTACTTC. Encoded protein: CASSPGASYEQYF.

The chain carries TRBV18 and TRBJ1-2; 8 nucleotides agree with TRBD1. Germline lookup yields CDR1 KGHSH and CDR2 LQKENI. J gave up 0 bases and V 0 bases, and 6 bases lay outside the gene matches. The CDR3 length is 17 residues. CDR3 region: CASSPPGQVFANYGYTF. As DNA, the CDR3 is TGTGCCAGCTCACCACCGGGACAGGTTTTTGCTAACTATGGCTACACCTTC.

V usage is TRBV7-6 and J usage is TRBJ1-3; 7 bases fit TRBD1. The CDR3 has 15 residues. With V trimmed by 0 bases and J by 5 bases, 4 bases remained unmatched. Per germline, CDR1 SGHVS and CDR2 FNYEAQ. CDR3 region: CASSLAPGQRNTIYF. For the CDR3, the DNA is TGTGCCAGCAGCTTAGCCCCGGGACAGAGAAACACCATATATTTT.

This chain connects TRBV25-1 to TRBJ1-4; maybe TRBD1 (6 bases). CDR1 is MGHDK and CDR2 is SYGVNS in the germline V gene. Trimming took off 1 base at V and 3 bases at J, with 18 bases between the two ends. The CDR3 consists of 18 residues. The CDR3, as DNA: TGTGCCAGCAGTGAATGGGGGGGGCGAAAGGGTTCTAATGAAAAACTGTTTTTT. Encoded protein: CASSEWGGRKGSNEKLFF.

V usage is TRBV5-6 and J usage is TRBJ1-1, with D unclear. The CDR3 is 15 amino acids. Germline loops: CDR1 SGHDT, CDR2 YYEEEE. The V end was cut by 0 bases, the J end by 0 bases, with 9 bases between. CDR3 amino acids: CASSLGILMNTEAFF. In DNA, the CDR3 is TGTGCCAGCAGCTTGGGAATACTCATGAACACTGAAGCTTTCTTT. Drawing the rest from reference TRBV5-6 and TRBJ1-1, the complete variable domain is DAGVTQSPTHLIKTRGQQVTLRCSPKSGHDTVSWYQQALGQGPQFIFQYYEEEERQRGNFPDRFSGHQFPNYSSELNVNALLLGDSALYLCASSLGILMNTEAFFGQGTRLTVV.

This chain joins TRBV7-8 and TRBJ1-5; 10 bases match TRBD1. Germline V gives CDR1 SGHVS, CDR2 FQNEAQ. Trimming at V came to 1 base and at J to 5 bases, leaving 5 bases not matched to a gene. This CDR3 spans 16 amino acids. The chain's CDR3 is CASSLGRQGAHQPQHF. The DNA for the CDR3 is TGTGCCAGCAGCTTAGGTCGACAGGGGGCGCATCAGCCCCAGCATTTT.

This chain uses TRBV4-1 with TRBJ1-2; 8 nucleotides align to TRBD1. This CDR3 is 17 amino acids long. In germline, CDR1 is MGHRA, CDR2 YSYEKL. The V segment lost 1 base and the J segment 0 bases; nucleotides outside the gene matches: 7. Written as DNA, the CDR3 is TGCGCCAGCAGCCAAGCTGGGACAGGCTCTGCTAACTATGGCTACACCTTC. This encodes CASSQAGTGSANYGYTF.